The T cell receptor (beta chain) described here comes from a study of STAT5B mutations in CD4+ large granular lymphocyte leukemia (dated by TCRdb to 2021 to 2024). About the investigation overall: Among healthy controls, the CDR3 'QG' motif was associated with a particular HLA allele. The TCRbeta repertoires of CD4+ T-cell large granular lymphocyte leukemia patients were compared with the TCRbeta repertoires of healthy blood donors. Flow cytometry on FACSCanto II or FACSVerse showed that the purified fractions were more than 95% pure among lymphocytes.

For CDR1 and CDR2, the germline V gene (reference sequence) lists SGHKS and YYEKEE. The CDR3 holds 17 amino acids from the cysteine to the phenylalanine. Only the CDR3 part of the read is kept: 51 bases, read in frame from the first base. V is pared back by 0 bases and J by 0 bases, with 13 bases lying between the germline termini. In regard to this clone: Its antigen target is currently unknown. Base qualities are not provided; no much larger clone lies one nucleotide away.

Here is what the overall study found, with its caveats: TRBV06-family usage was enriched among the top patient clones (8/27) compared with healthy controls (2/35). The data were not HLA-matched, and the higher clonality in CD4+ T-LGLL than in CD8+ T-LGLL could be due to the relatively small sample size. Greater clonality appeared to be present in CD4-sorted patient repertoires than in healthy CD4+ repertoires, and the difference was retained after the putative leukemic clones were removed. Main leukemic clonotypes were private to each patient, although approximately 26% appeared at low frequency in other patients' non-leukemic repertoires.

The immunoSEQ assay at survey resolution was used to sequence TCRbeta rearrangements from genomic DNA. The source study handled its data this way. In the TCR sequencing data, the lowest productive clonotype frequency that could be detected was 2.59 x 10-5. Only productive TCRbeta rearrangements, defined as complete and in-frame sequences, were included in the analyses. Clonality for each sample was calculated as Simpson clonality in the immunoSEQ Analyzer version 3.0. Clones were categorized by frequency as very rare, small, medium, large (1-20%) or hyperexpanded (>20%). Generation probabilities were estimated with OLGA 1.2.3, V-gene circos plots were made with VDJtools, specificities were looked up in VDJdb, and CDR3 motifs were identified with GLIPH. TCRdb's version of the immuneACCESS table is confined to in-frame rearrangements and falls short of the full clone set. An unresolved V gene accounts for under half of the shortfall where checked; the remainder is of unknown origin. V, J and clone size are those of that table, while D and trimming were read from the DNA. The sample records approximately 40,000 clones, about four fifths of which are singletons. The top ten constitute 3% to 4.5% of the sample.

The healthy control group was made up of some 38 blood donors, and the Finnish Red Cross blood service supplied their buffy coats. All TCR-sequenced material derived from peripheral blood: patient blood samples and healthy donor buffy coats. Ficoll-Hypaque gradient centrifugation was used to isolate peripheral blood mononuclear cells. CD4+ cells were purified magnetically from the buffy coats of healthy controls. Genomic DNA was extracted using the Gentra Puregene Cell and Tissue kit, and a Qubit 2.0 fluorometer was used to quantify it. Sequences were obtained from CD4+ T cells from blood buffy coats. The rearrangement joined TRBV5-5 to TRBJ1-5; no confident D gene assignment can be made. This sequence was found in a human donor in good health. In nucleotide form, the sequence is TGTGCCAGCAGCTTGGATTCCCGGGGTTATAGCAATCAGCCCCAGCATTTT. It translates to CASSLDSRGYSNQPQHF.